Listed here are 9 T cell receptor beta chains from one sample, sequenced in a study of post-analysis software for immune sequencing data. Tagging with unique molecular identifiers was a feature of the TCR beta cDNA libraries. One entry per CDR3 protein results from TCRdb running MiXCR on the PCR reads. The sample holds roughly 160,000 distinct CDR3 sequences, 36% seen once. This specimen was blood, taken after autologous hematopoietic stem cell transplantation. The receptor source for this set is a girl aged 5-17 years with multiple sclerosis.

This clonotype showed up many times. This chain joins TRBV28 and TRBJ1-2, with 8 bases lining up with TRBD1. This CDR3 region has 14 residues. From germline, CDR1 is MDHEN and CDR2 SYDVKM. The junction had 9 bases not matched to a gene; V was cut back by 6 bases and J by 6 bases. The CDR3 coding sequence is TGTGCCAGCAGAGAGGGACAGGTCTTGGATGGCTACACCTTC. This translates into CASREGQVLDGYTF.

The chain couples TRBV28 to TRBJ1-5; D is undetermined. Per the germline V gene, CDR1 is MDHEN and CDR2 is SYDVKM. There are 15 residues in the CDR3. Trimming left V 6 bases short and J 0 bases short, with 12 bases between. The CDR3 protein is CASRNAITSNQPQHF. CDR3 nucleotides: TGTGCCAGCAGAAACGCCATTACTAGCAATCAGCCCCAGCATTTT.

The chain's CDR3 is CSVEEWAMGGYTF. CDR3 bases: TGCAGCGTTGAAGAGTGGGCAATGGGCGGCTACACCTTC. The V gene is TRBV29-1, the J gene TRBJ1-2; D not resolved. Germline-derived CDR1 and CDR2 are SQVTM and ANQGSEA. The CDR3 loop spans 13 amino acids. With 0 bases removed from V and 8 bases from J, the gap between germline ends came to 13 bases.

The table lists this clonotype with a few counts. The chain recombines TRBV7-9 with TRBJ2-5; the match to TRBD1 covers 8 bases. The CDR3 contains 16 residues. CDR1 is SEHNR, CDR2 FQNEAQ, per germline (reference sequence). Losses at the gene ends were 2 bases for V and 5 bases for J; bases not matched to a gene: 10. The CDR3 loop reads CASSLIRQGLYETQYF. CDR3 in DNA: TGTGCCAGCAGCTTAATCCGACAGGGGCTATACGAGACCCAGTACTTC.

This clonotype was counted between two and nine times. The V gene is TRBV27, the J gene TRBJ2-3; 9 bases agree with TRBD1. The V gene end was trimmed by 6 bases and the J gene end by 11 bases; junction bases not matched to a gene: 12. The CDR3 covers 14 residues. Germline V gene sequence: CDR1 MNHEY, CDR2 SMNVEV (reference sequence). CDR3 sequence: CASRIQGANNEQYF. The CDR3 DNA reads as TGTGCCAGCAGGATACAGGGGGCGAATAATGAGCAGTATTTT.

The chain carries TRBV6-5 and TRBJ1-1; the D is unclear. CDR3 length equals 13 residues. Per the germline V gene, CDR1 is MNHEY and CDR2 is SVGAGI. Trimming stripped 8 bases from V and 3 bases from J, with 13 bases between. The CDR3 DNA follows: TGTGCCAGCGCGACTCGGGAGGACACTGAAGCTTTCTTT. This gives the protein CASATREDTEAFF.

This rearrangement joins TRBV20-1 to TRBJ2-7; TRBD2 matches at 9 bases. CDR1 DFQATT and CDR2 SNEGSKA come from the germline V gene (reference sequence). CDR3 length: 17 amino acids. With 6 bases clipped from V and 3 bases from J, the junction kept 18 bases outside the gene matches. The CDR3 spells CSAHPPVAGEVGYEQYF. CDR3 DNA sequence: TGCAGTGCACATCCACCGGTAGCGGGAGAGGTGGGCTACGAGCAGTACTTC.

The rearrangement joins TRBV20-1 to TRBJ2-7; 14 positions match TRBD2. Germline-derived CDR1 and CDR2 are DFQATT and SNEGSKA (reference sequence). The CDR3 spans 16 residues. J gave up 5 bases and V 2 bases, and 8 bases lay outside the gene matches. This CDR3 reads CSARLGLAGGRHEQYF. The CDR3, as DNA: TGCAGTGCTAGACTAGGACTAGCGGGAGGTCGCCACGAGCAGTACTTC.

The chain recombines TRBV15 with TRBJ2-7, with TRBD2 matching 7 bases. The J call may be incorrect, as the DNA end agrees better with TRBJ2-5. Germline CDR1 and CDR2: LNHNV and YYDKDF (reference sequence). CDR3 length: 15 amino acids. CDR3 nucleotide sequence: TGTGCCACCAGTCTTGTGGCGGGAGAAGGGGAGACCCAGTACTTC. It translates to CATSLVAGEGETQYF.